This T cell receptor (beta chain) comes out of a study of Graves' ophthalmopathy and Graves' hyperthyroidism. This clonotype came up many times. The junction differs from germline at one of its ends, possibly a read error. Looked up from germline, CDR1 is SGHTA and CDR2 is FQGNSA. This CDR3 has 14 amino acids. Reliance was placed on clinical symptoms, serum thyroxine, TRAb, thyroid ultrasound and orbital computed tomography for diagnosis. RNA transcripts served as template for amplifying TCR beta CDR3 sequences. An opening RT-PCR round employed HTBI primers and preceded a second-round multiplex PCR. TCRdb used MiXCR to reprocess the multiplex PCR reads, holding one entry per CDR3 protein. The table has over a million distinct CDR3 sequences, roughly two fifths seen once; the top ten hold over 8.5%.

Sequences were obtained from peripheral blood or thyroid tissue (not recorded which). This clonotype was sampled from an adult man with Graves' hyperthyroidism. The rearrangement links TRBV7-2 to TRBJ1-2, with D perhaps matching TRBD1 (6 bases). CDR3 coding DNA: TGCGCCAGCAGCCAGGACAGCGGGGTTTATGGCTACACCTTC. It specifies CASSQDSGVYGYTF.